The clone carrying this TCR beta chain was counted a single time. Its antigen is not known. The data were obtained in a study of T cell responses to AZD1222 COVID-19 vaccine. Study conclusions and caveats: Nearly half of the spike-specific TCRs reportedly recognize variant regions that carry no mutations. Among those given AZD1222, only five or six were seropositive at baseline.

Clones were sequenced by immunoSEQ multiplex PCR, and TCRdb holds only the in-frame ones, with some missing. The sample has roughly 180,000 clones; 80% to 95% are singletons. CDR1 is SGHRS and CDR2 is YFSETQ in the germline V gene. The junction had 11 bases not matched to a gene; V was cut back by 4 bases and J by 5 bases. CDR3 length: 16 amino acids. The receptor comes from an adult who received the AZD1222 COVID-19 vaccine. The material was peripheral blood, obtained 28 days after the second AZD1222 dose. This chain joins TRBV5-1 and TRBJ2-1; 8 bases are a match to TRBD2. The CDR3 sequence is CASSTGIIAGNNEQFF. DNA of the CDR3: TGCGCCAGCAGCACGGGGATAATAGCGGGAAACAATGAGCAGTTCTTC.